Reported below is one T cell receptor beta chain. The sample comes from a study of blood T cell repertoires in COVID-19. Looking at the study overall: Spain, Italy and the United States supplied samples that represented acute and convalescent COVID-19. T cells, B-cell-depleted T cells, or PBMCs supplied cDNA or gDNA.

TCRdb's table, derived via immunoSEQ multiplex PCR, lists solely in-frame clones and lacks some. This table holds around 59,000 clones, 80% to 85% found once. Germline V gene lookup returns CDR1 SGHVS and CDR2 FNYEAQ. The trim removed 8 bases at V and 9 bases at J, leaving 9 bases unmatched. The CDR3 length is 14 residues. This chain links TRBV7-6 with TRBJ1-6; the match to TRBD1 covers 8 bases. This TCR was sampled from an elderly woman with active or convalescent COVID-19. The sequencing input was peripheral blood. The CDR3 sequence is CASSTGQGSSPLHF. The DNA for the CDR3 is TGTGCCAGCTCTACTGGACAGGGAAGTTCACCCCTCCACTTT. The variable domain in full, with the rest retrieved from reference TRBV7-6 and TRBJ1-6, is GAGVSQSPRYKVTKRGQDVALRCDPISGHVSLYWYRQALGQGPEFLTYFNYEAQQDKSGLPNDRFSAERPEGSISTLTIQRTEQRDSAMYRCASSTGQGSSPLHFGNGTRLTVT.